The clone carrying this T cell receptor (beta chain) occurred many times. Its specificity is unknown. The sample is drawn from a study of T-cell reconstitution after alpha-beta-depleted transplantation in children. Broader study findings: After transplant, at about two months, alpha-beta T cells were reportedly derived from several hundred expanded graft clones. Newly generated T cells supplied most T-cell counts and diversity one year post-transplant.

Preparation of the TCRbeta library was carried out with unique molecular identifiers. TCRdb used MiXCR to reprocess the PCR reads, holding one entry per CDR3 protein. The sample consists of roughly 240,000 distinct CDR3 sequences, under 9.5% of them appearing once. Trimming shortened V by 5 bases and J by 7 bases, and 14 bases separated the two germline ends. The CDR3 sequence is 14 residues long. Germline V lookup: CDR1 LNHNV, CDR2 YYDKDF (reference sequence). This specimen was PBMCs, mostly from graft donor cells, taken 180 days after TCRalphabeta/CD19-depleted stem cell transplant. This TCR came from a male patient younger than 18 who had a stem cell transplant for acute lymphoblastic leukemia, so the T cells may come from the graft donor. This sequence joins TRBV15 and TRBJ2-2, with D uncertain. The CDR3 DNA is TGTGCCACCAGCTCGAAGGTTCGCGTCGGGGAGCTGTTTTTT. Encoded protein: CATSSKVRVGELFF.